The 18 T cell receptor beta chains reported below all come from one sample, sequenced in a study of cytomegalovirus exposure and HLA in healthy donors. Generated by immunoSEQ multiplex PCR, the TCRdb table keeps only in-frame clones and is missing some. The sample lists fewer than 85,000 clones; 94% were seen once. The specimen sequenced was PBMCs. The receptors stem from a woman younger than 35 in good health and CMV-seronegative.

The chain uses TRBV6-4 and TRBJ2-3; 9 nucleotides match TRBD2. This CDR3 has 15 amino acids. CDR1 and CDR2 (germline): MRHNA, SNTAGT. V shed 3 bases and J 4 bases; nucleotides not matched to a gene: 5. The CDR3 DNA follows: TGTGCCAGCAGTGAAACAGCGGGGGGCGCAGATACGCAGTATTTT. Translated, it gives CASSETAGGADTQYF.

The chain carries TRBV28 and TRBJ2-7, with TRBD1 matching 10 bases. The V gene's germline CDR1 is MDHEN and CDR2 SYDVKM. The CDR3 contains 15 residues. J lost 0 bases, V lost 3 bases, and 2 bases had no gene match. The CDR3 is CASSFWTGGSYEQYF. In DNA, the CDR3 is TGTGCCAGCAGTTTCTGGACAGGGGGCTCCTACGAGCAGTACTTC.

The chain employs TRBV6-5 and TRBJ2-1; 7 bases map to TRBD1. The CDR3 spans 15 residues. The germline gives CDR1 MNHEY, CDR2 SVGAGI. After removal of 5 bases from V and 6 bases from J, the junction contained 10 bases not matched to a gene. CDR3 nucleotides: TGTGCCAGCAGTCCCGGGACAGAGAGGGGCAATGAGCAGTTCTTC. Amino acid sequence: CASSPGTERGNEQFF.

This chain connects TRBV6-5 to TRBJ1-1, with D perhaps matching TRBD1 (6 bases). Germline values: CDR1 MNHEY, CDR2 SVGAGI. The V and J ends lost 6 bases and 2 bases respectively, with 16 bases between them. The CDR3 consists of 15 residues. The CDR3 here is CASRPHDRPNTEAFF. The DNA for the CDR3 is TGTGCCAGCAGACCTCACGACAGGCCTAACACTGAAGCTTTCTTT.

V usage is TRBV30 and J usage is TRBJ1-1, with 9 bases aligning to TRBD1. CDR3 length: 12 amino acids. Germline CDR1 is GTSNPN and CDR2 is SVGIG (reference sequence). Trimming took 3 bases from V and 6 from J; bases not matched to a gene: 2. As DNA, the CDR3 is TGTGCCTGGAGGGGACAGGGCTCTGAAGCTTTCTTT. Amino acids: CAWRGQGSEAFF.

This clone showed up just once. This chain connects TRBV28 to TRBJ1-4; 7 bases map to TRBD1. The V gene end was trimmed by 7 bases and the J gene end by 5 bases; junction bases not matched to a gene: 4. Germline CDR1 MDHEN, CDR2 SYDVKM. CDR3 length: 13 amino acids. The CDR3 nucleotides are TGTGCCAGCACTGAGACAGGGAATGAAAAACTGTTTTTT. Protein sequence: CASTETGNEKLFF.

The table lists this clone with a count of one. This chain connects TRBV5-4 to TRBJ2-3, with 8 bases fitting TRBD1. J gave up 0 bases and V 4 bases, and 4 bases lay outside the gene matches. Germline assignment: CDR1 SGHNT and CDR2 YYREEE (reference sequence). The CDR3 covers 15 residues. CDR3 nucleotides: TGTGCCAGCAGCCTCCAGGGGGCGAGCACAGATACGCAGTATTTT. It specifies CASSLQGASTDTQYF.

The chain recombines TRBV6-1 with TRBJ2-1; 8 nucleotides agree with TRBD1. Germline values: CDR1 MNHNS, CDR2 SASEGT. This CDR3 region has 15 residues. Trimming cost V 6 bases and J 3 bases; bases outside gene matches: 7. The CDR3 DNA sequence: TGTGCCAGCAGCCCGGGACAGGAAAACTACAATGAGCAGTTCTTC. This codes for CASSPGQENYNEQFF.

V and J are TRBV7-8 and TRBJ1-2; unclear D gene. The CDR3 length is 13 residues. The V and J ends lost 3 bases and 1 base respectively, with 6 bases between them. Per germline, CDR1 SGHVS and CDR2 FQNEAQ. The CDR3, as DNA: TGTGCCAGCAGCTTGCCCGGTAACTATGGCTACACCTTC. This codes for CASSLPGNYGYTF.

The CDR3 sequence is CASSGTSNYGYTF. DNA of the CDR3: TGTGCCAGCAGTGGGACATCTAACTATGGCTACACCTTC. The chain couples TRBV25-1 to TRBJ1-2, with a weak D call TRBD1 (5 bases). Per germline, CDR1 MGHDK and CDR2 SYGVNS. The CDR3 length is 13 residues. V was trimmed by 4 bases and J by 0 bases, leaving 6 bases between them.

CDR3 amino acids: CASSELARDTQYF. DNA of the CDR3: TGTGCCAGCAGTGAACTAGCGAGAGATACGCAGTATTTT. The chain is built from TRBV2 and TRBJ2-3; D might be TRBD2 (6 bases). This CDR3 comprises 13 residues. The V end was cut by 2 bases, the J end by 5 bases, with 8 bases between. CDR1 SNHLY and CDR2 FYNNEI come from the germline V gene.

The chain joins TRBV23-1 to TRBJ1-1; weak D call: TRBD1 (5 bases). TRBV23-1 is assigned to the ORF class and has an uncertain function. Trimming took off 4 bases at V and 5 bases at J, with 11 bases between the two ends. The CDR3 loop spans 13 amino acids. The CDR3 sequence is CASSRGGRTEAFF. CDR3 nucleotides: TGCGCCAGCAGTCGCGGGGGGAGGACTGAAGCTTTCTTT.

The chain combines TRBV6-1 with TRBJ2-5; D perhaps matches TRBD1 (5 bases). The CDR3 has 14 amino acids. The V gene's germline CDR1 is MNHNS and CDR2 SASEGT. With 6 bases removed from V and 2 bases from J, the gap between germline ends came to 13 bases. CDR3 region: CASSRQIKQETQYF. The DNA of the CDR3 is TGTGCCAGCAGCAGACAGATTAAACAAGAGACCCAGTACTTC.

This chain connects TRBV30 to TRBJ1-6; 9 bases fit TRBD1. The CDR3 is 14 residues long. V was pared by 8 bases and J by 6 bases, with 8 bases of the junction left unmatched. Germline V CDR1 and CDR2: GTSNPN, SVGIG (reference sequence). The CDR3 spells CAQQGAWGNSPLHF. The CDR3 DNA is TGTGCCCAACAGGGGGCGTGGGGTAATTCACCCCTCCACTTT.

The chain employs TRBV9 and TRBJ2-2; 7 bases line up with TRBD1. With V trimmed by 0 bases and J by 7 bases, 6 bases remained unmatched. The CDR3 totals 15 residues. Germline-derived CDR1 and CDR2 are SGDLS and YYNGEE. The CDR3 nucleotides are TGTGCCAGCAGCGTAGCCAGGGGGATGCACGGGGAGCTGTTTTTT. This codes for CASSVARGMHGELFF. The full variable domain, with the rest looked up from reference TRBV9 and TRBJ2-2, is DSGVTQTPKHLITATGQRVTLRCSPRSGDLSVYWYQQSLDQGLQFLIQYYNGEERAKGNILERFSAQQFPDLHSELNLSSLELGDSALYFCASSVARGMHGELFFGEGSRLTVL.

Points on this clone: A junction end diverges from the germline sequence, so it may reflect a read error. J is TRBJ2-7 and V is TRBV10-3, with unresolved D. From germline, CDR1 is ENHRY and CDR2 SYGVKD. The CDR3 loop spans 13 amino acids. The CDR3 loop reads CASSEDFRYEQYF. The CDR3 DNA reads TGTGCCAGCAGTGAAGATTTCAGGTACGAGCAGTACTTC.

J is TRBJ2-1 and V is TRBV6-6; 11 bases fit TRBD1. Germline V gene data show CDR1 as MNHNY and CDR2 as SVGAGI (reference sequence). V was clipped by 6 bases and J by 6 bases; unmatched bases: 4. The CDR3 totals 14 residues. The CDR3, as DNA: TGTGCCAGCAGGGCCGGGACAGGGGGCAATGAGCAGTTCTTC. Translated: CASRAGTGGNEQFF.

V usage is TRBV7-9 and J usage is TRBJ1-3, with D unresolved. Germline CDR1 is SEHNR and CDR2 is FQNEAQ (reference sequence). The CDR3 consists of 16 residues. V lost 2 bases and J 0 bases, leaving 11 bases between the germline ends. CDR3 sequence: CASSLMVRSSGNTIYF. The CDR3, as DNA: TGTGCCAGCAGCTTAATGGTGAGGAGCTCTGGAAACACCATATATTTT.